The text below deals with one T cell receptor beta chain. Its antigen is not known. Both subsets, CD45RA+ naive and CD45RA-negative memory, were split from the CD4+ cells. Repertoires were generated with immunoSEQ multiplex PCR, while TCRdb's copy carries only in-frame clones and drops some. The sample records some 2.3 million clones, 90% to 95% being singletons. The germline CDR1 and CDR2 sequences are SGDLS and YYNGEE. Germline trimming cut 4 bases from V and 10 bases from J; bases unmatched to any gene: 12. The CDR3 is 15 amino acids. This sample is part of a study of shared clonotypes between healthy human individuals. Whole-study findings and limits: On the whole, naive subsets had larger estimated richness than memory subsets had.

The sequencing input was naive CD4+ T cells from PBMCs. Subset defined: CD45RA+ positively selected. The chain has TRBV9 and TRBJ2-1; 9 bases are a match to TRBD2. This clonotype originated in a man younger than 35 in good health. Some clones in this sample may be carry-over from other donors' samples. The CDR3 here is CASSSGASGTGEQFF. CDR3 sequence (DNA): TGTGCCAGCAGCTCCGGGGCTAGCGGGACGGGGGAGCAGTTCTTC.